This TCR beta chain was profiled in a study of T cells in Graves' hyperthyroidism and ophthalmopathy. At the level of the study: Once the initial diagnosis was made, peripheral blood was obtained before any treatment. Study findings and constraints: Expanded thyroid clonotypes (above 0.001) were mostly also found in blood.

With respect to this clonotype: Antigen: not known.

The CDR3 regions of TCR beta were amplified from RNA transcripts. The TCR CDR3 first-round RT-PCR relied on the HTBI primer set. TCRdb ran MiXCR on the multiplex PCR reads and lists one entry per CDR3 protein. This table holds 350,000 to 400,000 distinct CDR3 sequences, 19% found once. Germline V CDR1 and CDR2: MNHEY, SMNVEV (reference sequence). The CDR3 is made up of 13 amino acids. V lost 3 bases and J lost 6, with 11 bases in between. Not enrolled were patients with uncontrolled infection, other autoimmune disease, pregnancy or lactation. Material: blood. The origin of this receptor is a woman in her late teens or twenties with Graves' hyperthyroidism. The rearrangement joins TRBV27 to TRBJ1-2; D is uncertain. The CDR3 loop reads CASSFSGGNGYTF. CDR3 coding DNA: TGTGCCAGCAGTTTTTCGGGCGGAAATGGCTACACCTTC.